These 31 T cell receptor beta chains came from one sample sequenced in a study of PD-1 blockade in classical Hodgkin lymphoma. TCRdb's copy holds only in-frame clones and misses some; the assay was immunoSEQ multiplex PCR. The sample has 15,000 or so clones, over 65% seen once. Brentuximab vedotin exposure varied, and every patient relapsed after autologous stem cell transplantation. The sample in question was peripheral blood mononuclear cells (PBMCs), obtained at baseline. These receptors were taken from a human donor with classical Hodgkin lymphoma.

The rearrangement links TRBV15 to TRBJ2-5; the D gene is possibly TRBD1 (6 bases). CDR3 length: 12 amino acids. Per germline, CDR1 LNHNV and CDR2 YYDKDF (reference sequence). The CDR3 sequence: CDRLTGWETQYF. CDR3 bases: TGTGACCGTCTTACAGGGTGGGAGACCCAGTACTTC.

The V call is TRBV28, the J call TRBJ2-3, with TRBD1 as a possible D gene (6 bases). Trimming pared 3 bases from V and 2 bases from J, leaving 9 bases between. CDR3 size: 14 residues. Germline V lookup: CDR1 MDHEN, CDR2 SYDVKM. The CDR3 DNA sequence: TGTGCCAGCAGTTTGGGGGCAAACACAGATACGCAGTATTTT. Translating gives CASSLGANTDTQYF. Combining the CDR3 with reference TRBV28 and TRBJ2-3 gives the whole variable domain DVKVTQSSRYLVKRTGEKVFLECVQDMDHENMFWYRQDPGLGLRLIYFSYDVKMKEKGDIPEGYSVSREKKERFSLILESASTNQTSMYLCASSLGANTDTQYFGPGTRLTVL.

This clone was observed once. V is TRBV4-1 and J is TRBJ1-6; D unclear. Looked up from germline, CDR1 is MGHRA and CDR2 is YSYEKL. The V and J ends lost 4 bases and 2 bases respectively, with 9 bases between them. The CDR3 has 15 amino acids. CDR3 protein: CASSPVPTYNSPLHF. The CDR3 nucleotides are TGCGCCAGCAGCCCAGTCCCCACCTATAATTCACCCCTCCACTTT.

V usage is TRBV10-3 and J usage is TRBJ1-6; D ambiguous. The V gene lost 8 bases and the J gene lost 0 bases, with 14 bases spanning the gap. This CDR3 region has 16 residues. Per the germline V gene, CDR1 is ENHRY and CDR2 is SYGVKD. The CDR3 spells CAISPPWDSYNSPLHF. The CDR3 bases are TGTGCCATCTCCCCGCCCTGGGACTCCTATAATTCACCCCTCCACTTT.

The rearrangement links TRBV10-3 to TRBJ2-3; D possibly corresponds to TRBD2 (5 bases). From germline, CDR1 is ENHRY and CDR2 SYGVKD. With 8 bases removed from V and 1 base from J, the gap between germline ends came to 10 bases. The CDR3 totals 13 residues. The CDR3 loop reads CAIRGPRTDTQYF. In DNA form, the CDR3 reads TGTGCCATCCGGGGTCCCCGCACAGATACGCAGTATTTT.

This chain uses TRBV27 with TRBJ2-2; 11 positions agree with TRBD2. From germline, CDR1 is MNHEY and CDR2 SMNVEV (reference sequence). The CDR3 length is 19 residues. Unmatched junction bases numbered 16, after V lost 5 bases and J lost 5 bases. In nucleotides, the CDR3 is TGTGCCAGCAGTCCACCCCGCTGGGGGACTAGCGGATTGACCGGGGAGCTGTTTTTT. Translating it yields CASSPPRWGTSGLTGELFF.

The V gene is TRBV5-5, the J gene TRBJ2-4; TRBD2 might be the D (6 bases). V lost 2 bases and J 1 base, leaving 19 bases between the germline ends. The CDR3 is made up of 18 amino acids. Germline V lookup: CDR1 SGHKS, CDR2 YYEKEE (reference sequence). The CDR3 protein is CASSFQGLSGMAKNIQYF. The CDR3 nucleotides read TGTGCCAGCAGCTTCCAGGGACTCTCAGGGATGGCCAAAAACATTCAGTACTTC.

This rearrangement joins TRBV18 to TRBJ2-3; D unclear. With 6 bases removed from V and 4 bases from J, the gap between germline ends came to 11 bases. Germline loops: CDR1 KGHSH, CDR2 LQKENI. The length of the CDR3 is 13 residues. The DNA for the CDR3 is TGTGCCAGCTCTGCCAATGAGGCAGATACGCAGTATTTT. Its translation is CASSANEADTQYF.

The chain couples TRBV7-9 to TRBJ1-5; 9 bases map to TRBD1. J was trimmed by 2 bases and V by 8 bases; bases with no gene match: 13. Germline V gene data show CDR1 as SEHNR and CDR2 as FQNEAQ (reference sequence). There are 17 residues in the CDR3. CDR3 amino acids: CASCRDRARGGNQPQHF. CDR3 nucleotide sequence: TGTGCCAGCTGCCGGGACAGGGCCCGAGGGGGCAATCAGCCCCAGCATTTT.

V gene TRBV5-8 combines with J gene TRBJ1-5, with 8 bases matching TRBD1. V lost 0 bases and J lost 6; bases outside the gene matches: 8. This CDR3 is built from 16 residues. Germline V CDR1 and CDR2: SGHTS, YDEGEE. The CDR3 here is CASSLAPGQGVQPQHF. For the CDR3, the DNA is TGTGCCAGCAGCTTGGCACCTGGACAGGGCGTTCAGCCCCAGCATTTT.

This clone was counted once. The chain uses TRBV27 and TRBJ2-5; 13 bases are shared with TRBD2. The germline V gene encodes CDR1 MNHEY and CDR2 SMNVEV (reference sequence). Trimming removed 7 bases from V and 5 bases from J; junction bases left unmatched: 4. This CDR3 spans 14 amino acids. CDR3 region: CASNPTSGGETQYF. Here the CDR3 DNA reads TGTGCCAGCAACCCGACTAGCGGGGGGGAGACCCAGTACTTC.

V usage is TRBV19 and J usage is TRBJ1-1, with 7 positions matching TRBD1. Trimming at V came to 5 bases and at J to 10 bases, leaving 19 bases not matched to a gene. The CDR3 is 16 amino acids. The germline V gene encodes CDR1 LNHDA and CDR2 SQIVND (reference sequence). The CDR3 here is CASSLGTDPARAGAFF. CDR3 DNA: TGTGCCAGTAGTCTCGGGACAGATCCTGCCAGGGCGGGAGCTTTCTTT.

The chain has TRBV7-2 and TRBJ1-2; 11 bases match TRBD1. The CDR3 is made up of 15 amino acids. V shed 1 base, J shed 5 bases, and the junction held 3 bases outside the gene matches. The germline gives CDR1 SGHTA, CDR2 FQGNSA. For the CDR3, the DNA is TGTGCCAGCAGCTTAGTCGGGACAGGGGGATATGGCTACACCTTC. It yields the protein CASSLVGTGGYGYTF.

This sequence joins TRBV15 and TRBJ2-3, with 13 bases lining up with TRBD2. This CDR3 has 18 amino acids. Trimming cost V 2 bases and J 6 bases; bases outside gene matches: 11. Germline assignment: CDR1 LNHNV and CDR2 YYDKDF (reference sequence). In nucleotides, the CDR3 is TGTGCCACCAGCAGACCCACGTATACTAGCGGGGGGGCGGATACGCAGTATTTT. It encodes CATSRPTYTSGGADTQYF.

In regard to this clone: The conserved closing phenylalanine or tryptophan is absent in this CDR3, likely reflecting a read error. The limits of the CDR3 on the DNA are not certain, so only TCRdb's listed CDR3 is given. The J gene is TRBJ1-1, the V gene TRBV20-1. The CDR3 spans 11 amino acids, including both terminal residues. From germline, CDR1 is DFQATT and CDR2 SNEGSKA (reference sequence). The CDR3 sequence is CSASHGAQQAI.

This clone was seen once. This chain's CDR3 is CASSQTTGWGYGYTF. For the CDR3, the DNA is TGTGCCAGCAGCCAGACGACAGGGTGGGGCTATGGCTACACCTTC. V usage is TRBV16 and J usage is TRBJ1-2, with 7 bases fitting TRBD1. Germline-derived CDR1 and CDR2 are KGHSY and FQNENV. The V and J ends lost 3 bases and 4 bases, in that order; junction bases with no gene match: 8. The CDR3 has 15 amino acids.

The genes are TRBV28 and TRBJ2-7; either TRBD1 or TRBD2 may fit D (5 bases each). This CDR3 has 14 amino acids. The germline gives CDR1 MDHEN, CDR2 SYDVKM. V was pared by 5 bases and J by 1 base, with 12 bases between. CDR3 protein: CASSEGLGSYEQYF. In DNA form, the CDR3 reads TGTGCCAGCAGTGAGGGGTTAGGGTCCTACGAGCAGTACTTC.

Concerning this clone itself: Its ends do not fully match the called genes, so a read error is possible. This chain links TRBV2 with TRBJ2-6; possible D gene TRBD1, 5 bases. This CDR3 region has 16 residues. Germline values: CDR1 SNHLY, CDR2 FYNNEI. CDR3 in DNA: TGTGCCAGCAGGCAGCGTTCCGACTCTGGGGCCAACGTCCCGACTTTC. Protein product: CASRQRSDSGANVPTF.

The chain has TRBV7-2 and TRBJ1-2; D is perhaps TRBD1 (6 bases). V shed 1 base and J shed 6 bases, with 12 bases lying between them. Germline-derived CDR1 and CDR2 are SGHTA and FQGNSA. CDR3 length: 14 amino acids. CDR3 sequence: CASSLVQGTHGYTF. The CDR3 nucleotides are TGTGCCAGCAGCTTAGTTCAGGGGACTCATGGCTACACCTTC.

V usage is TRBV10-1 and J usage is TRBJ2-4, with no clear D. The CDR3 totals 16 residues. Trimming cost V 5 bases and J 1 base, with 15 bases left between them. Germline lookup yields CDR1 WNHNN and CDR2 SYGVQD (reference sequence). The CDR3 spells CASSRTPLLAKNIQYF. Here the CDR3 DNA reads TGCGCCAGCAGTAGGACGCCTCTCCTGGCCAAAAACATTCAGTACTTC.

This chain links TRBV27 with TRBJ2-3; possibly TRBD2 for D (5 bases). The ends were cut back, 3 bases at V and 2 bases at J, with 12 bases in the middle. The CDR3 has 15 residues. Germline lookup yields CDR1 MNHEY and CDR2 SMNVEV (reference sequence). CDR3 nucleotide sequence: TGTGCCAGCAGTTTTTACCGAGGGATCACAGATACGCAGTATTTT. Translated: CASSFYRGITDTQYF.

This clone was counted between two and nine times. J is TRBJ2-2 and V is TRBV7-8; tentative D call: TRBD2 (5 bases). The CDR3 totals 17 residues. With 0 bases removed from V and 5 bases from J, the gap between germline ends came to 16 bases. Germline-derived CDR1 and CDR2 are SGHVS and FQNEAQ. Here the CDR3 reads CASSLAGSNSITGELFF. CDR3 DNA sequence: TGTGCCAGCAGCTTAGCTGGGAGTAACTCTATTACCGGGGAGCTGTTTTTT.

The chain is built from TRBV6-5 and TRBJ2-3; 7 bases fit TRBD2. CDR3 length: 14 amino acids. Unmatched junction bases numbered 9, after V lost 6 bases and J lost 6 bases. CDR1 is MNHEY, CDR2 SVGAGI, per germline. The CDR3 DNA is TGTGCCAGCAGACCTGGGGGGGGAGGTGATACGCAGTATTTT. Translating gives CASRPGGGGDTQYF.

This clone has only a few counts. This chain links TRBV5-1 with TRBJ1-1; a weak D match, TRBD1 (6 bases). The CDR3 length is 16 residues. The V gene lost 0 bases and the J gene lost 0 bases, with 12 bases spanning the gap. CDR1 is SGHRS and CDR2 is YFSETQ in the germline V gene. The DNA for the CDR3 is TGCGCCAGCAGCTTGGCCCCTTCAGGGGTGAACACTGAAGCTTTCTTT. Translated: CASSLAPSGVNTEAFF.

This clone was found once. J is TRBJ1-1 and V is TRBV10-3; D remains ambiguous. In germline, CDR1 is ENHRY, CDR2 SYGVKD. This CDR3 spans 14 amino acids. V was trimmed by 3 bases and J by 0 bases, leaving 8 bases between them. DNA for the CDR3: TGTGCCATCAGTGAATCAGGACTGAACACTGAAGCTTTCTTT. Its translation is CAISESGLNTEAFF.

This clone has just a few counts. The gene calls are TRBV21-1 and TRBJ1-2. TRBV21-1 is a pseudogene. The CDR3 is made up of 12 amino acids. Here the CDR3 reads CASLGGPHGYTF. The CDR3 DNA reads as TGTGCCAGCTTGGGGGGGCCCCATGGCTACACCTTC.

In its sample, this clone was seen a few times. V usage is TRBV9 and J usage is TRBJ2-2, with D perhaps TRBD1 (5 bases). Germline loops: CDR1 SGDLS, CDR2 YYNGEE. CDR3 length: 15 amino acids. Trimming removed 7 bases at V and 3 bases at J, with 16 bases between. As DNA, the CDR3 is TGTGCCAGCGGGGTGGGCAGGGCTTACACCGGGGAGCTGTTTTTT. It is translated as CASGVGRAYTGELFF.

This clone is medium-sized by share. The chain uses TRBV5-5 and TRBJ1-2; D is undetermined. This CDR3 has 16 amino acids. V was shortened by 4 bases and J by 4 bases, with 20 bases between the two germline ends. Germline V gene data show CDR1 as SGHKS and CDR2 as YYEKEE (reference sequence). The CDR3 spells CASSPTTGRNLYGYTF. CDR3 DNA sequence: TGTGCCAGCAGCCCCACAACCGGGAGGAACCTCTATGGCTACACCTTC.

This sequence joins TRBV4-1 and TRBJ1-1; the D gene is possibly TRBD1 (5 bases). The CDR3 sequence is 13 residues long. V lost 1 base to trimming and J lost 7 bases, with 10 bases between them. Germline CDR1 reads MGHRA; CDR2 reads YSYEKL. The CDR3 region has the DNA TGCGCCAGCAGCCAAGTGTGGGACGGTGAAGCTTTCTTT. Translation gives CASSQVWDGEAFF.

The gene calls are TRBV19 and TRBJ2-7; maybe TRBD2 (6 bases). Trimming removed 9 bases from V and 5 bases from J, with 17 bases in between. Looked up from germline, CDR1 is LNHDA and CDR2 is SQIVND (reference sequence). The CDR3 spans 13 residues. The CDR3 is CASALGGGNEQYF. CDR3 coding DNA: TGTGCCAGCGCGCTGGGAGGCGGCAACGAGCAGTACTTC.

This chain joins TRBV19 and TRBJ2-3, with 8 bases aligning to TRBD2. The CDR3 spans 14 residues. Germline lookup yields CDR1 LNHDA and CDR2 SQIVND (reference sequence). J lost 2 bases, V lost 6 bases, and 4 bases had no gene match. CDR3 nucleotides: TGTGCCAGTAGACCGGGACTAGACACAGATACGCAGTATTTT. Protein product: CASRPGLDTDTQYF.